This record concerns one T cell receptor (beta chain) sequence. Its antigen is undetermined. The sample belongs to a study of T cell therapy after organ transplantation. This CDR3 region has 14 residues. Trimming cost V 8 bases and J 7 bases, with 18 bases left between them. CDR1 is SEHNR, CDR2 FQNEAQ, per germline (reference sequence). Study findings and constraints: Post-therapy CD8 clonality change correlated inversely with pretherapy clonality. Nonresponders had marked pretherapy clonal expansions and little post-therapy change.

Measured with immunoSEQ multiplex PCR; TCRdb has only the in-frame clones, and not every one. The table records about 50,000 clones, about 94% of them present only once. The receptor was derived from a human patient who had received a solid organ transplant and had CMV disease. Sequenced material: CD8+ T cells from blood, taken before autologous CMV-specific T cell therapy. The gene calls are TRBV7-9 and TRBJ2-1; the D call may be TRBD1 or TRBD2 (5 bases each). CDR3 nucleotide sequence: TGTGCCAGCTCCCCTCCGGGGCGTAGGAATGAGCAGTTCTTC. This codes for CASSPPGRRNEQFF.